The rows below give T cell receptor beta chains drawn from one sample of a study of T cells after yellow fever vaccination. One entry per CDR3 protein results from TCRdb running MiXCR on the 5' RACE reads. The sample lists some 320,000 distinct CDR3 sequences, 4% to 5.5% occurring once. The material was PBMCs, obtained 15 days after the yellow fever booster vaccination. The receptors originated from a man aged 18 to 29 who received the YFV17D yellow fever vaccine. CDR3s include the opening cysteine and the closing phenylalanine or tryptophan. A D gene is named only where the DNA matches it firmly. Clone sizes are given selectively: once, few, many, or a class where the clone is expanded.

clone size	V gene	D gene	J gene	CDR3 DNA	CDR3 protein
many	TRBV25-1	NA	TRBJ1-2	TGTGCCAGCAGTGAATGGGACGGGGCCTATGGCTACACCTTC	CASSEWDGAYGYTF
NA	TRBV7-2	TRBD1	TRBJ1-1	TGTGCCAGCAGCCCGACAGGGAGCACTGAAGCTTTCTTT	CASSPTGSTEAFF
few	TRBV28	NA	TRBJ2-2	TGTGCCAGCAGTTTCAGGGTTGTCACCGGGGAGCTGTTTTTT	CASSFRVVTGELFF
once	TRBV14	TRBD1	TRBJ2-3	TGTGCCAGCAGCCAAGACAGGGGGCATGGAGATACGCAGTATTTT	CASSQDRGHGDTQYF
NA	TRBV6-5	NA	TRBJ2-5	TGTGCCAGCAGTCGATACAGTGGGCAAGAGACCCAGTACTTC	CASSRYSGQETQYF
many	TRBV5-5	NA	TRBJ1-1	TGTGCCAGCCTAACTCGGTTTTCACTGAACACTGAAGCTTTCTTT	CASLTRFSLNTEAFF
few	TRBV6-5	TRBD1	TRBJ2-3	TGTGCCAGCAGATCAGGGGGCTATTACACAGATACGCAGTATTTT	CASRSGGYYTDTQYF
NA	TRBV5-1	NA	TRBJ2-7	TGCGCCAGCAGCTTGGTTTCGACAGGAGGTAGCGAGCAGTACTTC	CASSLVSTGGSEQYF
few	TRBV7-2	TRBD2	TRBJ2-3	TGTGCCAGCAGCTTAGCGGTAGCGGGGGCCACAGATACGCAGTATTTT	CASSLAVAGATDTQYF
many	TRBV11-1	NA	TRBJ2-7	TGTGCCAGCAGCTGGGGATTTTACGAGCAGTACTTC	CASSWGFYEQYF
many	TRBV9	TRBD1	TRBJ1-4	TGTGCCAGCAGCGTGGACAGGGGGCTTAAAGGTGAAAAACTGTTTTTT	CASSVDRGLKGEKLFF
many	TRBV6-2/TRBV6-3	TRBD1	TRBJ2-7	TGTGCCAGCAGTTACCGGGACAGGGGGGAGCAGTACTTC	CASSYRDRGEQYF
many	TRBV14	NA	TRBJ2-7	TGTGCCAGGTTCTACGAGCAGTACTTC	CARFYEQYF
NA	TRBV6-5	TRBD1	TRBJ1-5	TGTGCCAGCAGTCGCCAGGGGGGGGATCAGCCCCAGCATTTT	CASSRQGGDQPQHF
few	TRBV15	NA	TRBJ2-7	TGTGCCACCAGCGTCCCAGGGTACGAGCAGTACTTC	CATSVPGYEQYF
many	TRBV9	TRBD1	TRBJ2-1	TGTGCCAGCAGCGTGGACAGGGCGTCTTACAATGAGCAGTTCTTC	CASSVDRASYNEQFF
NA	TRBV5-1	TRBD1	TRBJ1-1	TGCGCCAGCAAGGGACAGGTGGACACTGAAGCTTTCTTT	CASKGQVDTEAFF
many	TRBV5-4	NA	TRBJ2-5	TGTGCCAGCAGCGCAGGGACTGTTCATTTTTGGGAGACCCAGTACTTC	CASSAGTVHFWETQYF
many	TRBV20-1	TRBD2	TRBJ2-3	TGCAGTGCTACCTTAGCGGGGCTAAGCACAGATACGCAGTATTTT	CSATLAGLSTDTQYF
few	TRBV6-2/TRBV6-3	NA	TRBJ2-6	TGTGCCAGCAGTCTCACAGGGAGATCTGGGGCCAACGTCCTGACTTTC	CASSLTGRSGANVLTF
few	TRBV7-2	TRBD1	TRBJ1-1	TGTGCCAGCAGCTTTGGGACAGGGGCTAACACTGAAGCTTTCTTT	CASSFGTGANTEAFF
NA	TRBV29-1	TRBD1	TRBJ2-1	TGCAGCGCGGGACAGGGGATCACCTACAATGAGCAGTTCTTC	CSAGQGITYNEQFF
many	TRBV6-6	NA	TRBJ1-3	TGTGCCAGCGCCCAGGGCTACGAGGGAAACACCATATATTTT	CASAQGYEGNTIYF
many	TRBV7-2	TRBD2	TRBJ2-1	TGTGCCAGCAGCCCTATGGCTAGCGGGGGGGCCAGGAATGAGCAGTTCTTC	CASSPMASGGARNEQFF
NA	TRBV20-1	TRBD2	TRBJ2-1	TGCAGTGCTAGAGATGTCGGCAGCGGGGGGCAGGTTGAGCAGTTCTTC	CSARDVGSGGQVEQFF
few	TRBV7-7	TRBD1	TRBJ2-3	TGTGCCAGCAGCTCCGGGACAGGGGGCCTGGGAACAGATACGCAGTATTTT	CASSSGTGGLGTDTQYF
many	TRBV7-2	NA	TRBJ1-2	TGTGCCAGCAGCTTAGGGGCAGGGCCCTGGTATGGCTACACCTTC	CASSLGAGPWYGYTF
NA	TRBV9	NA	TRBJ2-6	TGTGCCAGCAGCAAAGGGCGGTGGGGGCCCCTCACTGGGGCCAACGTCCTGACTTTC	CASSKGRWGPLTGANVLTF
NA	TRBV27	NA	TRBJ2-3	TGTGCCAGCAGTTGGGGCCCCACAGATACGCAGTATTTT	CASSWGPTDTQYF
many	TRBV7-9	NA	TRBJ2-7	TGTGCCAGCAGCCCCTCCTACGAGCAGTACTTC	CASSPSYEQYF
NA	TRBV19	NA	TRBJ2-5	TGTGCCAGTAGTATCTCCCCGGCAGAAGAGACCCAGTACTTC	CASSISPAEETQYF
many	TRBV11-2	TRBD1	TRBJ2-3	TGTGCCAGCAGCTCGGACAGGTTCACAGATACGCAGTATTTT	CASSSDRFTDTQYF
many	TRBV6-5	TRBD1	TRBJ2-1	TGTGCCAGCAGTTACTCATACAGGGGCGAGGTCAATGAGCAGTTCTTC	CASSYSYRGEVNEQFF
many	TRBV28	NA	TRBJ2-7	TGTGCCAGCAGTTTGAGGGGTTTCGAGCAGTACTTC	CASSLRGFEQYF
NA	TRBV29-1	NA	TRBJ2-3	TGCAGCGTTGAGCTAGCTACCGCTAGCACAGATACGCAGTATTTT	CSVELATASTDTQYF
NA	TRBV5-1	NA	TRBJ1-3	TGCGCCAGCAGCAGTTTGGGGAGCTCTGGAAACACCATATATTTT	CASSSLGSSGNTIYF
many	TRBV20-1	TRBD1	TRBJ1-1	TGCAGTGCCCGGGACAGGGTGAACACTGAAGCTTTCTTT	CSARDRVNTEAFF
NA	TRBV7-2	NA	TRBJ1-3	TGTGCCAGCAGCTTAAACGCTGGAAACACCATATATTTT	CASSLNAGNTIYF
few	TRBV7-2	NA	TRBJ2-5	TGTGCCAGCAGCCCTCGGAACCAGGGGGGCGAGAGGACCCAGTACTTC	CASSPRNQGGERTQYF
many	TRBV7-2	NA	TRBJ1-1	TGTGCCAGCAGCTTATGGGAGGTCACTGAAGCTTTCTTT	CASSLWEVTEAFF
NA	TRBV5-1	NA	TRBJ2-5	TGCGCCAGCAGCCCTCGGAGGCCTCAAGAGACCCAGTACTTC	CASSPRRPQETQYF
NA	TRBV29-1	NA	TRBJ1-2	TGCAGCGTTCAGTGGGGTCCTAGAGCTAACTATGGCTACACCTTC	CSVQWGPRANYGYTF
NA	TRBV7-2	TRBD1	TRBJ1-5	TGTGCCAGCAGCATGGCCGGGACAGGGCGCAATCAGCCCCAGCATTTT	CASSMAGTGRNQPQHF
few	TRBV19	NA	TRBJ2-5	TGTGCCAGTAGTATAGACAGGGGACGCGGACAAGAGACCCAGTACTTC	CASSIDRGRGQETQYF
many	TRBV6-4	NA	TRBJ2-2	TGTGCCAGCAGTGAGGGGACCGGGGAGCTGTTTTTT	CASSEGTGELFF
many	TRBV27	NA	TRBJ2-3	TGTGCCAGCACCCTAAATCCGGGGCTGGGCGATACGCAGTATTTT	CASTLNPGLGDTQYF
many	TRBV10-3	NA	TRBJ1-6	TGTGCCATCAGTGGAGCGGGCCCCGGGTTGTCACCCCTCCACTTT	CAISGAGPGLSPLHF
many	TRBV27	NA	TRBJ1-1	TGTGCCAGCAGTTCCCCGAATGACAGATCTGAAGCTTTCTTT	CASSSPNDRSEAFF
many	TRBV27	TRBD2	TRBJ2-7	TGTGCCAGCTCCTGGACTAGCGAGGCTTACGAGCAGTACTTC	CASSWTSEAYEQYF
NA	TRBV7-9	NA	TRBJ2-5	TGTGCCAGCAGCTTAAATTCGGTGTACCAAGAGACCCAGTACTTC	CASSLNSVYQETQYF
NA	TRBV4-3	NA	TRBJ2-7	TGCGCCAGCAGCCAAGATATCGGGGACTACGAGCAGTACTTC	CASSQDIGDYEQYF
NA	TRBV7-9	NA	TRBJ1-3	TGTGCCAGCAACCGAGAGGGAGGAAACACCATATATTTT	CASNREGGNTIYF
NA	TRBV10-3	TRBD1	TRBJ1-1	TGTGCCATCAGTGAGACCTCCGGGACAGGGGGAGACACTGAAGCTTTCTTT	CAISETSGTGGDTEAFF
many	TRBV28	NA	TRBJ2-4	TGTGCCAGCAGTTTCCATGGTGTCGCCAAAAACATTCAGTACTTC	CASSFHGVAKNIQYF
many	TRBV14	NA	TRBJ1-4	TGTGCCAGCAGCCAAGGAGTTGGCAAGGGAATGGCTAATGAAAAACTGTTTTTT	CASSQGVGKGMANEKLFF
many	TRBV20-1	TRBD2	TRBJ2-7	TGCAGCCCTAGCGGGGGGGATCGAGAGCAGTACTTC	CSPSGGDREQYF
many	TRBV7-2	NA	TRBJ2-3	TGTGCCAGCAGCTTAGTGGGTACGCAGTATTTT	CASSLVGTQYF
NA	TRBV11-3	NA	TRBJ1-1	TGTGCCAGCAGCTTTACAGGTCTCACTGAAGCTTTCTTT	CASSFTGLTEAFF
NA	TRBV7-8	NA	TRBJ2-7	TGTGCCAGCAGCTTAAGGATGGGGACGGCGATCTACGAGCAGTACTTC	CASSLRMGTAIYEQYF